The 31 T cell receptor beta chains below were found in one sample sequenced in a study of blood T cell repertoires in COVID-19. TCRdb's copy holds only in-frame clones and misses some; the assay was immunoSEQ multiplex PCR. The repertoire consists of 400,000 to 550,000 clones, with roughly 85% occurring once and the leading ten covering approximately 2%. The material sequenced was PBMCs or T cells enriched from blood (not recorded which). The receptors shown here come from a young woman with acute COVID-19.

The CDR3 sequence is CASRSSGTENIQYF. The CDR3, as DNA: TGTGCCAGCAGGAGCTCCGGGACAGAAAACATTCAGTACTTC. The chain recombines TRBV7-9 with TRBJ2-4; 7 positions match TRBD1. CDR1 and CDR2 (germline): SEHNR, FQNEAQ (reference sequence). Losses at the gene ends were 6 bases for V and 5 bases for J; bases not matched to a gene: 7. The length of the CDR3 is 14 residues.

This chain joins TRBV27 and TRBJ2-5; D unresolved. The CDR3 contains 15 residues. CDR1 MNHEY and CDR2 SMNVEV come from the germline V gene (reference sequence). The V gene lost 7 bases and the J gene lost 4 bases, with 19 bases spanning the gap. CDR3 sequence (DNA): TGTGCCAGCAAAGTGGGCCCGACATTCCCAGAGACCCAGTACTTC. Amino acid sequence: CASKVGPTFPETQYF.

The V and J genes are TRBV12-5 and TRBJ1-2, with D perhaps matching TRBD1 (5 bases). Germline V gene lookup returns CDR1 LGHNT and CDR2 FRNRAP. Deletions cut 5 bases from V and 5 bases from J, with 21 bases between. CDR3 length equals 16 residues. As DNA, the CDR3 is TGTGCTAGTGGTCCCAATTACAGGCGGAAGGGGTATGGCTACACCTTC. Protein product: CASGPNYRRKGYGYTF.

V and J are TRBV4-3 and TRBJ2-7, with D possibly being TRBD1 (6 bases). Germline CDR1 LGHNA, CDR2 YSLEER. Trimming cost V 5 bases and J 2 bases, with 13 bases left between them. CDR3 length: 14 residues. CDR3 amino acids: CASSATGTPYEQYF. The CDR3 DNA follows: TGCGCCAGCAGCGCTACCGGGACACCCTACGAGCAGTACTTC.

This rearrangement joins TRBV6-5 to TRBJ2-5; 11 bases map to TRBD2. The CDR3 has 15 residues. V lost 7 bases and J lost 3; bases outside the gene matches: 7. Looked up from germline, CDR1 is MNHEY and CDR2 is SVGAGI. CDR3 nucleotide sequence: TGTGCCAGCACCGACTATAGCGGGGGGGAAGAGACCCAGTACTTC. Its translation: CASTDYSGGEETQYF.

The rearrangement joins TRBV5-4 to TRBJ2-5; 14 bases are a match to TRBD2. The length of the CDR3 is 17 residues. With V trimmed by 1 base and J by 4 bases, 6 bases remained unmatched. Germline CDR1 reads SGHNT; CDR2 reads YYREEE (reference sequence). CDR3 nucleotides: TGTGCCAGCAGCTTGAAGAGACTAGCGGGAGGGATAGAGACCCAGTACTTC. Its translation: CASSLKRLAGGIETQYF.

This chain joins TRBV2 and TRBJ1-4; the D is unclear. This CDR3 has 13 amino acids. Trimming took 7 bases from V and 8 from J, leaving 14 bases between them. Germline CDR1 SNHLY, CDR2 FYNNEI. CDR3 coding DNA: TGTGCCAGCACGGATTTCAGGAGGGAAAAACTGTTTTTT. This codes for CASTDFRREKLFF.

The chain is built from TRBV6-2 or TRBV6-3 and TRBJ2-2, with 13 bases that match TRBD2. Germline V gives CDR1 MNHEY, CDR2 SVGEGT. The CDR3 covers 17 residues. The junction had 5 bases not matched to a gene; V was cut back by 6 bases and J by 1 base. CDR3 in amino acids: CASSPGLAGENTGELFF. The DNA for the CDR3 is TGTGCCAGCAGCCCCGGACTAGCGGGAGAGAACACCGGGGAGCTGTTTTTT.

This clone has a handful of counts. The chain couples TRBV21-1 to TRBJ2-4; TRBD2 is the table's D call, not checked against the DNA. TRBV21-1 is a pseudogene. The CDR3 sequence is 16 residues long. The CDR3, as DNA: TGTGCCAGCAGCAAATGTCGTCAACTAGCCAAAAACATTCAGTACTTC. Translated, it gives CASSKCRQLAKNIQYF.

The rearrangement links TRBV2 to TRBJ2-5; 13 bases agree with TRBD2. Germline V lookup: CDR1 SNHLY, CDR2 FYNNEI. Trimming cost V 5 bases and J 7 bases; bases outside gene matches: 7. This CDR3 is built from 15 residues. The CDR3 sequence is CASSRTSGGRGTQYF. CDR3 bases: TGTGCCAGCAGTCGGACTAGCGGGGGCCGGGGGACCCAGTACTTC. The full variable domain, completed using reference TRBV2 and TRBJ2-5, is EPEVTQTPSHQVTQMGQEVILRCVPISNHLYFYWYRQILGQKVEFLVSFYNNEISEKSEIFDDQFSVERPDGSNFTLKIRSTKLEDSAMYFCASSRTSGGRGTQYFGPGTRLLVL.

The rearrangement uses TRBV29-1 and TRBJ2-2, with D uncertain. Germline V gene lookup returns CDR1 SQVTM and CDR2 ANQGSEA. Trimming left V 4 bases short and J 0 bases short, with 6 bases between. The CDR3 extends over 13 amino acids. The CDR3 protein is CSVGGTNTGELFF. DNA for the CDR3: TGCAGCGTTGGCGGTACGAACACCGGGGAGCTGTTTTTT.

This clone was detected a few times. The chain employs TRBV3-1 (or the pseudogene TRBV3-2) and TRBJ1-1; a weak D match, TRBD1 (5 bases). From germline, CDR1 is LGHDT and CDR2 YNNKEL (reference sequence). The CDR3 runs to 13 residues. V was trimmed by 1 base and J by 6 bases, leaving 9 bases between them. This CDR3 is CASSQVPGAEAFF. In nucleotides, the CDR3 is TGTGCCAGCAGCCAAGTTCCGGGGGCTGAAGCTTTCTTT.

The chain couples TRBV5-6 to TRBJ2-1; D not certain. Trimming pared 5 bases from V and 6 bases from J, leaving 9 bases between. The CDR3 sequence is 12 residues long. CDR1 and CDR2 from the germline V gene are SGHDT and YYEEEE. The CDR3 bases are TGTGCCAGCAGTCCGACTGGCAATGAGCAGTTCTTC. Its protein is CASSPTGNEQFF.

The rearrangement uses TRBV10-1 and TRBJ2-3; D not certain. Germline V gene lookup returns CDR1 WNHNN and CDR2 SYGVQD (reference sequence). CDR3 length: 14 amino acids. Trimming cost V 7 bases and J 2 bases, with 13 bases left between them. The CDR3 nucleotides are TGCGCCAGCACCCCTAGTAGATCCACAGATACGCAGTATTTT. This sequence encodes CASTPSRSTDTQYF.

The V and J genes are TRBV7-9 and TRBJ1-1, with TRBD1 identical over 9 bases. Losses at the gene ends were 6 bases for V and 5 bases for J; bases not matched to a gene: 1. From germline, CDR1 is SEHNR and CDR2 FQNEAQ (reference sequence). The CDR3 totals 12 residues. The CDR3 loop reads CASRGTGTEAFF. The DNA of the CDR3 is TGTGCCAGCAGGGGGACAGGGACTGAAGCTTTCTTT.

This chain links TRBV4-1 with TRBJ2-7; 11 positions agree with TRBD1. V gave up 3 bases and J gave up 2 bases; unmatched junction bases: 12. Looked up from germline, CDR1 is MGHRA and CDR2 is YSYEKL. This CDR3 has 18 residues. The CDR3 DNA reads TGCGCCAGCAGCCACGGACAGGGGGCGCGGGTCGGGGCCTACGAGCAGTACTTC. The encoded protein is CASSHGQGARVGAYEQYF.

The chain is built from TRBV3-1 (or the pseudogene TRBV3-2) and TRBJ1-4, with TRBD1 identical over 9 bases. The CDR3 covers 19 residues. The junction had 13 bases not matched to a gene; V was cut back by 5 bases and J by 0 bases. The germline gives CDR1 LGHDT, CDR2 YNNKEL (reference sequence). CDR3 bases: TGTGCCAGCAGCGGTTACAGGGGGCGCATGGTCACAACTAATGAAAAACTGTTTTTT. It is translated as CASSGYRGRMVTTNEKLFF.

This clone is a singleton in its sample. The V gene is TRBV28, the J gene TRBJ1-5; D uncertain. Per the germline V gene, CDR1 is MDHEN and CDR2 is SYDVKM. The V end lost 7 bases, the J end lost 5 bases, and 15 bases lay between the germline ends. CDR3 length equals 14 residues. Here the CDR3 DNA reads TGTGCCAGCATCCAAACGAGCGAGGATCAGCCCCAGCATTTT. This codes for CASIQTSEDQPQHF. The full variable domain, completed using reference TRBV28 and TRBJ1-5, is DVKVTQSSRYLVKRTGEKVFLECVQDMDHENMFWYRQDPGLGLRLIYFSYDVKMKEKGDIPEGYSVSREKKERFSLILESASTNQTSMYLCASIQTSEDQPQHFGDGTRLSIL.

V usage is TRBV28 and J usage is TRBJ2-5; 7 positions agree with TRBD2. Germline CDR1 and CDR2: MDHEN and SYDVKM. Trimming cost V 6 bases and J 1 base; bases outside gene matches: 11. This CDR3 is built from 16 residues. Written as DNA, the CDR3 is TGTGCCAGCAGCCCTCGAGGGGCGGGGGTCCAAGAGACCCAGTACTTC. This sequence encodes CASSPRGAGVQETQYF. Full variable domain (remainder filled in from reference TRBV28 and TRBJ2-5): DVKVTQSSRYLVKRTGEKVFLECVQDMDHENMFWYRQDPGLGLRLIYFSYDVKMKEKGDIPEGYSVSREKKERFSLILESASTNQTSMYLCASSPRGAGVQETQYFGPGTRLLVL.

This clone was counted a few times. This chain connects TRBV4-2 to TRBJ1-3; weak D call: TRBD1 (5 bases). V was pared by 0 bases and J by 4 bases, with 10 bases between. Per the germline V gene, CDR1 is LGHNA and CDR2 is YNFKEQ. The CDR3 is 15 residues long. The CDR3 region is CASSQEGTSGNTIYF. The CDR3 nucleotides are TGTGCCAGCAGCCAAGAGGGGACTTCAGGAAACACCATATATTTT.

V is TRBV2 and J is TRBJ2-5; perhaps TRBD2 as D (7 bases). The V gene lost 4 bases and the J gene lost 5 bases, with 17 bases spanning the gap. From germline, CDR1 is SNHLY and CDR2 FYNNEI. The CDR3 sequence is 15 residues long. In DNA form, the CDR3 reads TGTGCCAGCAGTGCTAACGGGGGGCCCGGGGAGACCCAGTACTTC. This sequence encodes CASSANGGPGETQYF.

This clone was detected only a few times. The chain uses TRBV15 and TRBJ1-2; a weak D match, TRBD1 (5 bases). The germline V gene has CDR1 LNHNV and CDR2 YYDKDF (reference sequence). The CDR3 extends over 16 amino acids. V was cut by 0 bases and J by 2 bases, with 13 bases left in between. The CDR3: CATSRDRRGINYGYTF. The DNA for the CDR3 is TGTGCCACCAGCAGAGATCGGCGGGGGATCAACTATGGCTACACCTTC.

This clone was found once. This chain uses TRBV30 with TRBJ1-4; 7 nucleotides line up with TRBD1. The CDR3 runs to 17 residues. The J segment lost 0 bases and the V segment lost 2 bases, leaving 9 bases of the junction unmatched. The germline V gene encodes CDR1 GTSNPN and CDR2 SVGIG (reference sequence). The CDR3: CAWSTRGLEATNEKLFF. The CDR3 DNA reads TGTGCCTGGAGTACAAGGGGGCTCGAAGCAACTAATGAAAAACTGTTTTTT.

The chain has TRBV3-1 (or the pseudogene TRBV3-2) and TRBJ2-1; 11 bases agree with TRBD2. Germline lookup yields CDR1 LGHDT and CDR2 YNNKEL (reference sequence). V lost 4 bases to trimming and J lost 12 bases; unmatched junction nucleotides: 11. The CDR3 loop spans 15 amino acids. CDR3 protein: CASSPHHLTSGRQFF. CDR3 bases: TGTGCCAGCAGCCCACATCACCTAACTAGCGGGAGGCAGTTCTTC.

The chain joins TRBV6-5 to TRBJ1-2; D may be TRBD1 (5 bases). CDR1 and CDR2 from the germline V gene are MNHEY and SVGAGI. V gave up 0 bases and J gave up 8 bases, with 19 bases separating them. The length of the CDR3 is 16 residues. The CDR3 here is CASSYSTGAGVRGYTF. Here the CDR3 DNA reads TGTGCCAGCAGTTACTCGACTGGGGCCGGAGTGCGGGGCTACACCTTC.

The chain combines TRBV7-3 with TRBJ1-4, with 7 bases identical to TRBD1. Germline trimming cut 5 bases from V and 2 bases from J; bases unmatched to any gene: 5. This CDR3 is 15 amino acids long. The germline CDR1 and CDR2 sequences are SGHTA and FQGTGA. The DNA of the CDR3 is TGTGCCAGCAGCCCCACAGGGGTGACTAATGAAAAACTGTTTTTT. This encodes CASSPTGVTNEKLFF.

This chain uses TRBV9 with TRBJ2-1; 9 bases fit TRBD2. The CDR3 extends over 21 amino acids. The trim removed 0 bases at V and 1 base at J, leaving 17 bases unmatched. Per germline, CDR1 SGDLS and CDR2 YYNGEE. The CDR3 is CASSVAGRPNSGSGSYNEQFF. The DNA for the CDR3 is TGTGCCAGCAGCGTAGCGGGGAGGCCTAATAGCGGGAGTGGGTCCTACAATGAGCAGTTCTTC.

The J gene is TRBJ1-1, the V gene TRBV11-2; D unclear. Germline CDR1 and CDR2: SGHAT and FQNNGV. V was shortened by 3 bases and J by 0 bases, with 8 bases between the two germline ends. The CDR3 sequence is 14 residues long. The CDR3 region is CASSFGSMNTEAFF. CDR3 nucleotides: TGTGCCAGCAGCTTTGGCAGTATGAACACTGAAGCTTTCTTT.

J is TRBJ2-1 and V is TRBV6-4, with TRBD1 as a possible D gene (6 bases). Trimming shortened V by 0 bases and J by 6 bases, and 12 bases separated the two germline ends. This CDR3 has 15 amino acids. The germline gives CDR1 MRHNA, CDR2 SNTAGT. The CDR3 DNA is TGTGCCAGCAGTGACTCGGTCAGGGGTATCAATGAGCAGTTCTTC. Translated: CASSDSVRGINEQFF.

This sequence joins TRBV7-9 and TRBJ1-4; 9 nucleotides line up with TRBD1. The germline CDR1 and CDR2 sequences are SEHNR and FQNEAQ (reference sequence). The CDR3 runs 15 residues. J gave up 8 bases and V 4 bases, and 8 bases lay outside the gene matches. The chain's CDR3 is CASSSPGQGREKLFF. DNA for the CDR3: TGTGCCAGCAGCTCGCCGGGACAGGGCAGGGAAAAACTGTTTTTT.

The chain has TRBV7-9 and TRBJ1-4, with a tentative D call TRBD1 (6 bases). Trimming pared 6 bases from V and 3 bases from J, leaving 11 bases between. Germline-derived CDR1 and CDR2 are SEHNR and FQNEAQ (reference sequence). This CDR3 region has 14 residues. As DNA, the CDR3 is TGTGCCAGCAGTCCTCAGGGGTCTAATGAAAAACTGTTTTTT. Translation gives CASSPQGSNEKLFF. The full variable domain, in which reference TRBV7-9 and TRBJ1-4 provide the parts outside the CDR3, is DTGVSQNPRHKITKRGQNVTFRCDPISEHNRLYWYRQTLGQGPEFLTYFQNEAQLEKSRLLSDRFSAERPKGSFSTLEIQRTEQGDSAMYLCASSPQGSNEKLFFGSGTQLSVL.